This note documents a single TCR beta chain sequence. The antigen remains undetermined. The CDR3 sequence is 15 residues long. J lost 3 bases, V lost 3 bases, and 7 bases had no gene match. Germline V gives CDR1 SQVTM, CDR2 ANQGSEA. Sequencing was performed with immunoSEQ multiplex PCR; in TCRdb, only in-frame clones are kept and a portion is missing. The sample lists 65,000 to 80,000 clones; 95% to 97% were seen once. This entry comes from a study of T cell clonotyping in hematopoietic cell transplantation. Study background: Recipients' pretransplant samples followed cytoreduction.

Time point reported: recipient sample about 28 days before transplant, after cytoreduction. Recipients were bled about 28 days pretransplant and at posttransplant days 30, 100, 180. Study-wide results and limits: At the given depth, recipient repertoires were over 95% de novo clonotypes.

This chain links TRBV29-1 with TRBJ1-5, with 8 bases lining up with TRBD1. The receptor was isolated from a woman aged 50 to 60 with acute myeloid leukemia. Some clones in this sample may be carry-over from other donors' samples. This specimen consisted of peripheral blood mononuclear cells, obtained before stem cell transplant. The CDR3 sequence: CSVDFGTGPNQPQHF. In DNA, the CDR3 is TGCAGCGTTGACTTTGGGACAGGTCCCAATCAGCCCCAGCATTTT. The full variable domain, rest sourced from reference TRBV29-1 and TRBJ1-5, is SAVISQKPSRDICQRGTSLTIQCQVDSQVTMMFWYRQQPGQSLTLIATANQGSEATYESGFVIDKFPISRPNLTFSTLTVSNMSPEDSSIYLCSVDFGTGPNQPQHFGDGTRLSIL.